The clone carrying this T cell receptor beta chain was picked up one time. Its antigen is as yet unknown. This record belongs to a study of OX40 agonist ivuxolimab in advanced cancers. Study-level information: Dose-escalation subjects each had hepatocellular carcinoma, melanoma, renal cell or head and neck cancer. Partial responses were seen in three patients, one with hepatocellular carcinoma and two with cutaneous melanoma.

Study results and limitations: Determination of antigen specificity was not performed for the expanded peripheral T cells. CD8+ T cells averaged more expanded clones than CD4+.

The CDR3 consists of 14 residues. Germline V lookup: CDR1 MNHEY, CDR2 SMNVEV (reference sequence). V was clipped by 6 bases and J by 6 bases; unmatched bases: 4. Method: immunoSEQ multiplex PCR; TCRdb's copy keeps in-frame clones and lacks some. The table has 40,000 to 50,000 clones, more than 70% seen once; the top ten hold approximately 0.6%. This sequence was found in an adult with an advanced solid tumor such as melanoma, head and neck, liver or kidney cancer. The V and J genes are TRBV27 and TRBJ2-1; 11 bases are a match to TRBD1. This material consisted of CD4+ or CD8+ T cells sorted from blood, taken in a trial of the OX40 agonist ivuxolimab. The CDR3 DNA reads as TGTGCCAGCAGACCCGGGACAGGGGGCAATGAGCAGTTCTTC. This encodes CASRPGTGGNEQFF.